Shown below are 23 T cell receptor beta chains from a single sample sequenced in a study of a mutant IDH1 vaccine in newly diagnosed glioma. The sample's time point: baseline, week 1 (first vaccination visit). Treatment reported: pre-vaccination baseline after standard-of-care therapy. Only in-frame clones appear in the TCRdb table, and some are missing; sequencing was by immunoSEQ multiplex PCR. The table lists around 24,000 clones, roughly 93% of them singletons. The sample in question was PBMCs, obtained from a glioma patient treated with radiotherapy, temozolomide or both. Receptor source: a man aged 35-49 years with glioma.

CDR3 loop: CASSSTDKAFF. The CDR3 nucleotides read TGTGCCAGCAGCTCGACAGATAAAGCTTTCTTT. The J gene is TRBJ1-1, the V gene TRBV13; possibly TRBD1 for D (5 bases). Germline CDR1 reads PRHDT; CDR2 reads FYEKMQ (reference sequence). The V and J ends lost 4 bases and 9 bases respectively, with 9 bases between them. The CDR3 has 11 amino acids.

The chain is built from TRBV20-1 and TRBJ2-7; possibly TRBD1 for D (5 bases). Trimming removed 5 bases from V and 3 bases from J, with 8 bases in between. Germline-derived CDR1 and CDR2 are DFQATT and SNEGSKA (reference sequence). CDR3 length: 11 amino acids. CDR3 amino acids: CSAFQGYEQYF. The CDR3 DNA follows: TGCAGTGCTTTTCAGGGCTACGAGCAGTACTTC.

The chain employs TRBV7-8 and TRBJ1-4, with D hard to call. Germline loops: CDR1 SGHVS, CDR2 FQNEAQ. This CDR3 has 17 amino acids. V gave up 5 bases and J gave up 4 bases, with 20 bases separating them. The CDR3 here is CASSAAWAGPHNEKLFF. CDR3 nucleotides: TGTGCCAGCAGCGCCGCGTGGGCTGGACCGCATAATGAAAAACTGTTTTTT.

Remarks on this clone: One end of the junction does not line up with germline, which may come from a read error. This rearrangement joins TRBV7-7 to TRBJ2-5, with 9 bases lining up with TRBD1. Germline CDR1 and CDR2: SSHAT and FNYEAQ (reference sequence). The CDR3 consists of 13 residues. CDR3 DNA: TGTGCTAGCAGCTCGACAGGGGGGGAGACCCAGTACTTC. Amino acids: CASSSTGGETQYF. Based on the CDR3 plus reference TRBV7-7 and TRBJ2-5, the full variable domain is GAGVSQSPRYKVTKRGQDVTLRCDPISSHATLYWYQQALGQGPEFLTYFNYEAQPDKSGLPSDRFSAERPEGSISTLTIQRTEQRDSAMYRCASSSTGGETQYFGPGTRLLVL.

This chain connects TRBV11-2 to TRBJ2-7, with 8 bases matching TRBD1. The CDR3 spans 16 residues. Trimming took 4 bases from V and 0 from J; bases not matched to a gene: 8. Germline CDR1 is SGHAT and CDR2 is FQNNGV. The CDR3 DNA sequence: TGTGCCAGCAGCTCCGAGACGGGACAGGACTCCTACGAGCAGTACTTC. Translated: CASSSETGQDSYEQYF.

The rearrangement uses TRBV4-2 and TRBJ2-3; 8 bases map to TRBD2. The CDR3 loop spans 13 amino acids. Per germline, CDR1 LGHNA and CDR2 YNFKEQ. Losses at the gene ends were 1 base for V and 6 bases for J; bases not matched to a gene: 0. DNA for the CDR3: TGTGCCAGCAGCCAAGGACTAGCGGATACGCAGTATTTT. This translates into CASSQGLADTQYF.

The chain employs TRBV13 and TRBJ2-3; a weak D match, TRBD2 (6 bases). From germline, CDR1 is PRHDT and CDR2 FYEKMQ (reference sequence). V gave up 2 bases and J gave up 1 base, with 7 bases separating them. The CDR3 loop spans 14 amino acids. The CDR3 reads CASSLWGGTDTQYF. In nucleotides, the CDR3 is TGTGCCAGCAGCTTATGGGGGGGCACAGATACGCAGTATTTT.

This clone appeared a single time. The CDR3 bases are TGTGCCAGCAGCTTGTGGAGGGAGACCCAGTACTTC. It translates to CASSLWRETQYF. The chain is built from TRBV5-6 and TRBJ2-5; perhaps TRBD2 as D (5 bases). The CDR3 spans 12 residues. V was trimmed by 1 base and J by 5 bases, leaving 6 bases between them. Germline CDR1 SGHDT, CDR2 YYEEEE. The full variable domain, rest sourced from reference TRBV5-6 and TRBJ2-5, is DAGVTQSPTHLIKTRGQQVTLRCSPKSGHDTVSWYQQALGQGPQFIFQYYEEEERQRGNFPDRFSGHQFPNYSSELNVNALLLGDSALYLCASSLWRETQYFGPGTRLLVL.

CDR3 region: CASSPAGQFSNIQYF. CDR3 coding DNA: TGTGCCAGCAGCCCGGCCGGACAGTTTTCGAACATTCAGTACTTC. The V and J genes are TRBV5-4 and TRBJ2-4, with a weak D call TRBD1 (6 bases). Between the trimmed V and J ends, which lost 4 bases and 7 bases, there was a span of 18 bases. The length of the CDR3 is 15 residues. Germline CDR1 is SGHNT and CDR2 is YYREEE (reference sequence).

This clone was counted a single time. This sequence joins TRBV9 and TRBJ1-1; D unclear. Trimming shortened V by 3 bases and J by 0 bases, and 6 bases separated the two germline ends. Germline V gene data show CDR1 as SGDLS and CDR2 as YYNGEE. The CDR3 is made up of 13 amino acids. The CDR3 loop reads CASSAGLNTEAFF. The CDR3 nucleotides are TGTGCCAGCAGCGCCGGGTTGAACACTGAAGCTTTCTTT. The full variable domain, its missing parts supplied by reference TRBV9 and TRBJ1-1, is DSGVTQTPKHLITATGQRVTLRCSPRSGDLSVYWYQQSLDQGLQFLIQYYNGEERAKGNILERFSAQQFPDLHSELNLSSLELGDSALYFCASSAGLNTEAFFGQGTRLTVV.

The chain uses TRBV2 and TRBJ1-5, with a tentative D call TRBD1 (5 bases). The germline V gene has CDR1 SNHLY and CDR2 FYNNEI. The CDR3 runs to 13 residues. V shed 6 bases and J shed 9 bases, with 15 bases lying between them. The CDR3 protein is CASSADSTRPQHF. For the CDR3, the DNA is TGTGCCAGCAGCGCCGACAGCACCCGGCCCCAGCATTTT.

This clone was seen just once. The genes are TRBV6-6 and TRBJ2-4; tentatively, D is TRBD1 (5 bases). The CDR3 has 11 amino acids. Germline V gene sequence: CDR1 MNHNY, CDR2 SVGAGI (reference sequence). The V end was cut by 11 bases, the J end by 8 bases, with 13 bases between. The CDR3 loop reads CASRGRDIQYF. The CDR3 DNA reads TGTGCCTCCCGCGGCAGGGACATTCAGTACTTC.

V is TRBV5-1 and J is TRBJ2-3; TRBD2 matches 8 bases. The J segment lost 4 bases and the V segment lost 0 bases, leaving 4 bases of the junction unmatched. Per the germline V gene, CDR1 is SGHRS and CDR2 is YFSETQ. The CDR3 spans 15 residues. CDR3 sequence reads: CASSLAGLEADTQYF. CDR3 nucleotide sequence: TGCGCCAGCAGCTTGGCGGGACTAGAGGCAGATACGCAGTATTTT.

The rearrangement uses TRBV18 and TRBJ1-1; D remains unclear. The V gene lost 1 base and the J gene lost 3 bases, with 6 bases spanning the gap. Germline V CDR1 and CDR2: KGHSH, LQKENI. The CDR3 contains 13 residues. The CDR3: CASSPRSDTEAFF. For the CDR3, the DNA is TGTGCCAGCTCACCACGGTCAGACACTGAAGCTTTCTTT.

The chain uses TRBV6-5 and TRBJ1-1; possible D gene TRBD1, 5 bases. This CDR3 is 15 amino acids long. Germline V gene data show CDR1 as MNHEY and CDR2 as SVGAGI. Trimming shortened V by 2 bases and J by 7 bases, and 17 bases separated the two germline ends. The CDR3 DNA follows: TGTGCCAGCAGTTACGGGTGGGAAGGGGAATTTGAAGCTTTCTTT. Protein product: CASSYGWEGEFEAFF.

The V gene is TRBV9, the J gene TRBJ2-3, with D unclear. Between the trimmed V and J ends, which lost 0 bases and 3 bases, there was a span of 2 bases. CDR3 length equals 12 residues. Germline-derived CDR1 and CDR2 are SGDLS and YYNGEE. The CDR3 spells CASSVETDTQYF. In DNA form, the CDR3 reads TGTGCCAGCAGCGTAGAAACAGATACGCAGTATTTT.

This clone was found once. The genes are TRBV11-2 and TRBJ2-2; 10 bases are a match to TRBD1. The germline V gene has CDR1 SGHAT and CDR2 FQNNGV. The CDR3 is 19 amino acids. V gave up 5 bases and J gave up 4 bases; unmatched junction bases: 16. Written as DNA, the CDR3 is TGTGCCAGCAGCCGTACGACAGGGGGCGTATCGCTTATCACCGGGGAGCTGTTTTTT. This gives the protein CASSRTTGGVSLITGELFF.

The gene calls are TRBV10-3 and TRBJ1-5, with D possibly being TRBD1 (5 bases). V was trimmed by 2 bases and J by 1 base, leaving 9 bases between them. The CDR3 consists of 15 residues. Germline CDR1 reads ENHRY; CDR2 reads SYGVKD. The CDR3 DNA follows: TGTGCCATCAGTGAGGGGGGAGACAGCAATCAGCCCCAGCATTTT. Translation gives CAISEGGDSNQPQHF.

The chain joins TRBV29-1 to TRBJ2-5; no clear D gene. Per the germline V gene, CDR1 is SQVTM and CDR2 is ANQGSEA. The germline V and J ends were trimmed by 6 bases and 5 bases, with 13 bases remaining between them. This CDR3 contains 12 residues. CDR3 coding DNA: TGCAGCGTGACGATAGTTGGGGAGACCCAGTACTTC. Encoded protein: CSVTIVGETQYF. Based on the CDR3 plus reference TRBV29-1 and TRBJ2-5, the full variable domain is SAVISQKPSRDICQRGTSLTIQCQVDSQVTMMFWYRQQPGQSLTLIATANQGSEATYESGFVIDKFPISRPNLTFSTLTVSNMSPEDSSIYLCSVTIVGETQYFGPGTRLLVL.

The DNA of the CDR3 is TGTGCCAGCAGTTTACGTTCCCCCTACGAGCAGTACTTC. Its protein product is CASSLRSPYEQYF. The chain uses TRBV27 and TRBJ2-7; the D is unclear. Germline-derived CDR1 and CDR2 are MNHEY and SMNVEV (reference sequence). Trimming removed 2 bases at V and 2 bases at J, with 7 bases between. The CDR3 consists of 13 residues.

The chain uses TRBV5-1 and TRBJ2-7; maybe TRBD1 (5 bases). Trimming removed 4 bases from V and 2 bases from J, with 10 bases in between. This CDR3 region has 13 residues. Germline assignment: CDR1 SGHRS and CDR2 YFSETQ. CDR3 in DNA: TGCGCCAGCAGCGACACAGGTGCCTACGAGCAGTACTTC. It is translated as CASSDTGAYEQYF.

In nucleotides, the CDR3 is TGTGCCTGTGCCGTATTAGCAGCAGATACGCAGTATTTT. This sequence encodes CACAVLAADTQYF. The chain combines TRBV30 with TRBJ2-3; D is uncertain. Trimming pared 6 bases from V and 4 bases from J, leaving 14 bases between. The CDR3 length is 13 residues. Germline V lookup: CDR1 GTSNPN, CDR2 SVGIG (reference sequence).

This chain joins TRBV25-1 and TRBJ1-5; possibly TRBD1 for D (5 bases). Germline V gene lookup returns CDR1 MGHDK and CDR2 SYGVNS. V lost 3 bases to trimming and J lost 4 bases, with 13 bases between them. This CDR3 spans 15 amino acids. CDR3 in amino acids: CASSEDRDPNQPQHF. CDR3 DNA sequence: TGTGCCAGCAGTGAGGACCGGGACCCGAATCAGCCCCAGCATTTT.